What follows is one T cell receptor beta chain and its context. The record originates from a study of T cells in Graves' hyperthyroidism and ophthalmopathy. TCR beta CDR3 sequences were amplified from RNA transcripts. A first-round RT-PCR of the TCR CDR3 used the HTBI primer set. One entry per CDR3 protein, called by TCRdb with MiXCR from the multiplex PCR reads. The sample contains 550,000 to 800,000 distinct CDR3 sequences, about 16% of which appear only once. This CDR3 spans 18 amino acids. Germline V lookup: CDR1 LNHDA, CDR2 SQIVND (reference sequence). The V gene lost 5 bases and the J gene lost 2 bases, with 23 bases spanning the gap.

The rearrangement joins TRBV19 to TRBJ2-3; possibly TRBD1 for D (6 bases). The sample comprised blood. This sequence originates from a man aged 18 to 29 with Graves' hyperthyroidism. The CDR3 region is CASSPPQGRRSNTDTQYF. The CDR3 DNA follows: TGTGCCAGTAGTCCACCCCAGGGGCGGAGATCCAACACAGATACGCAGTATTTT.